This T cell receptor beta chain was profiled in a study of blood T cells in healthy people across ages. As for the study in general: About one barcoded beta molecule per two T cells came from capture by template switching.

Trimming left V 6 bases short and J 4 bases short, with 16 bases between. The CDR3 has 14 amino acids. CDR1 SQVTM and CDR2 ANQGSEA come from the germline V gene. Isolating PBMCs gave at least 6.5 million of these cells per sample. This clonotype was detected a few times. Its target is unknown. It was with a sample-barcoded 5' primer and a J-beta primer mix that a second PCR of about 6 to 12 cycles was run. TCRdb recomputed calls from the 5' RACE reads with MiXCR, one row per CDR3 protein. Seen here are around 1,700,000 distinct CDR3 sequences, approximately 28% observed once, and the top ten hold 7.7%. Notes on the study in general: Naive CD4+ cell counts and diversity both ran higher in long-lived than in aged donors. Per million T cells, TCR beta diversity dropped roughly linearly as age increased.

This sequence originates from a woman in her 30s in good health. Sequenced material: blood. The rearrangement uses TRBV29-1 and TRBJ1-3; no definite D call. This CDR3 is CSVALTGKGNTIYF. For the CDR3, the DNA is TGCAGCGTAGCTTTGACCGGGAAGGGAAACACCATATATTTT.